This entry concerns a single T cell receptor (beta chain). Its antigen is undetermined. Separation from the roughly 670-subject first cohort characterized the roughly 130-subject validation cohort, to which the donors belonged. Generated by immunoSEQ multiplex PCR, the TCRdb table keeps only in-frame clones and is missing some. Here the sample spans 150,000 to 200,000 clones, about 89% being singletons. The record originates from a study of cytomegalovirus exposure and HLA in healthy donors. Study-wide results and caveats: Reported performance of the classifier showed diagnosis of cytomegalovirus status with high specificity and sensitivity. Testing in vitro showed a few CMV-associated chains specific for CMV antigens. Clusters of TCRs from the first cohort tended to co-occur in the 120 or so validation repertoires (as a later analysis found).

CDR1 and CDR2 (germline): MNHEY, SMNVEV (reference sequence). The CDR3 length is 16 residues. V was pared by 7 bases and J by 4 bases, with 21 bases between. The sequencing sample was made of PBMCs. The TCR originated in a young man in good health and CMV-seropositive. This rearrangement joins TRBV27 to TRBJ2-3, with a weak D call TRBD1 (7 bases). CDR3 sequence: CASTPRGRGVADTQYF. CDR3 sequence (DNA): TGTGCCAGCACCCCTCGGGGCAGGGGGGTAGCAGATACGCAGTATTTT.